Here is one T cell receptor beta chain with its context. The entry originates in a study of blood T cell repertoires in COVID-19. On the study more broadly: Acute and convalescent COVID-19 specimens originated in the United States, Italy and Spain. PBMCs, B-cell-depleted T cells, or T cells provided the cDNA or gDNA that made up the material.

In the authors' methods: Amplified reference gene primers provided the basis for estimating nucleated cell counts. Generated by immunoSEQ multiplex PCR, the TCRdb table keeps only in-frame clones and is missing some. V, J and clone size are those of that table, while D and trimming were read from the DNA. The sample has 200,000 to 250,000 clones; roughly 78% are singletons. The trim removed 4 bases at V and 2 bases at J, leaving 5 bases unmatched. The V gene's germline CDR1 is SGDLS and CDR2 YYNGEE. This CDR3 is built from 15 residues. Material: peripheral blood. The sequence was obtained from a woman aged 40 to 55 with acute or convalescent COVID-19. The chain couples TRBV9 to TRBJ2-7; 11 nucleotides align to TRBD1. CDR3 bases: TGTGCCAGCAGCTCCGGACAGGGGGCCACCTACGAGCAGTACTTC. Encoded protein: CASSSGQGATYEQYF.